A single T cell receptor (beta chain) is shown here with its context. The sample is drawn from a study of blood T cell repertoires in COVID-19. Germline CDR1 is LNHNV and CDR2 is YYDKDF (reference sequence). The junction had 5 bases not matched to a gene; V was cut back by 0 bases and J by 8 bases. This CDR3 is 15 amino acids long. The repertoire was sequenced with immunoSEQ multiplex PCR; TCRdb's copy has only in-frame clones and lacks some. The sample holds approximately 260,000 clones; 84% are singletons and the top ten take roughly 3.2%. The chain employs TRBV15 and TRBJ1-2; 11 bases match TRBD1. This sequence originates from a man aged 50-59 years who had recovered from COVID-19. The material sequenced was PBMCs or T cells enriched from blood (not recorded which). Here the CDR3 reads CATSREAGQGGGYTF. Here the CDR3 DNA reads TGTGCCACCAGCAGAGAGGCGGGACAGGGGGGCGGCTACACCTTC.